Following are 12 T cell receptor beta chains from one sample sequenced in a study of T cell repertoires in cytomegalovirus infection (dated by TCRdb to between 2019 and 2020). These reads were obtained on an Illumina HiSeq 1500. Through fastp at Q25 and MiXCR, TCRdb rebuilt clones from the public reads, retaining in-frame beta chains. CDR3 protein sequences are deduplicated, and each keeps its most common genes and DNA. The sample data list fewer than 200,000 distinct CDR3 sequences, and around 20% of these were observed just once. Of the sample, less than 3% is held by the ten largest clones. Sequencing used PBMCs. The receptors originated from a human donor in good health (CMV status not recorded). Some clones in this sample may be carry-over from other donors' samples.

This chain connects TRBV12-3 or TRBV12-4 to TRBJ2-6, with D possibly being TRBD1 (6 bases). With 5 bases removed from V and 0 bases from J, the gap between germline ends came to 14 bases. The CDR3 consists of 17 residues. CDR3 nucleotide sequence: TGTGCCAGCAGTGGGCCGGGACACATCTCTGGGGCCAACGTCCTGACTTTC. The encoded protein is CASSGPGHISGANVLTF.

V and J are TRBV7-9 and TRBJ1-4; D is uncertain. CDR1 is SEHNR and CDR2 is FQNEAQ in the germline V gene (reference sequence). CDR3 length: 11 amino acids. Deletions cut 1 base from V and 10 bases from J, with 4 bases between. CDR3 nucleotides: TGTGCCAGCAGCTTAGGTCGAAAACTGTTTTTT. Protein: CASSLGRKLFF. Combining the CDR3 with reference TRBV7-9 and TRBJ1-4 gives the whole variable domain DTGVSQNPRHKITKRGQNVTFRCDPISEHNRLYWYRQTLGQGPEFLTYFQNEAQLEKSRLLSDRFSAERPKGSFSTLEIQRTEQGDSAMYLCASSLGRKLFFGSGTQLSVL.

The chain combines TRBV20-1 with TRBJ1-5; no clear D gene. The CDR3 contains 15 residues. The V gene's germline CDR1 is DFQATT and CDR2 SNEGSKA (reference sequence). V was shortened by 3 bases and J by 0 bases, with 12 bases between the two germline ends. The CDR3 DNA sequence: TGCAGTGCTAGGGATCGAGGGCTTAGCAATCAGCCCCAGCATTTT. This sequence encodes CSARDRGLSNQPQHF.

A few counts support this clonotype. The chain is built from TRBV7-9 and TRBJ1-4; 10 bases agree with TRBD1. Germline V gene lookup returns CDR1 SEHNR and CDR2 FQNEAQ (reference sequence). This CDR3 is built from 13 residues. V lost 6 bases to trimming and J lost 13 bases; unmatched junction nucleotides: 8. Written as DNA, the CDR3 is TGTGCCAGCAGTTACGGACAGGGGGGGCGACTGTTTTTT. This sequence encodes CASSYGQGGRLFF.

This clonotype has just a few counts. The junction does not match germline at one end; this may be a read error. This rearrangement joins TRBV28 to TRBJ2-7; D possibly uses TRBD1 or TRBD2 (5 bases each). The CDR3 loop spans 12 amino acids. CDR1 and CDR2 (germline): MDHEN, SYDVKM. CDR3 DNA sequence: TGCGCAGGGAGTTCAGACTCCTACGAGCAGTACTTC. Amino acids: CAGSSDSYEQYF.

Only a few counts were recorded for this clonotype. The genes are TRBV7-2 and TRBJ1-1; D possibly corresponds to TRBD1 (6 bases). V lost 5 bases, J lost 4 bases, and 14 bases lay in between. Germline CDR1 and CDR2: SGHTA and FQGNSA. This CDR3 comprises 14 residues. The CDR3 DNA sequence: TGTGCCAGCAGCCTAACGGGGGGGCCCACTGAAGCTTTCTTT. It translates to CASSLTGGPTEAFF.

This clonotype occurred many times. This chain uses TRBV7-9 with TRBJ1-2; D is perhaps TRBD1 (5 bases). The V gene lost 5 bases and the J gene lost 3 bases, with 10 bases spanning the gap. CDR3 length equals 13 residues. CDR1 SEHNR and CDR2 FQNEAQ come from the germline V gene (reference sequence). CDR3 sequence (DNA): TGTGCCAGCAGCCCAGGAGGGGACTATGGCTACACCTTC. This codes for CASSPGGDYGYTF.

This clonotype was recorded at least ten times. The CDR3 DNA reads as TGTGCCAGCAGTTCGCTCTTAGCGGGAGTTATCCACGAGCAGTACTTC. It codes for CASSSLLAGVIHEQYF. The chain carries TRBV28 and TRBJ2-7; 9 bases are a match to TRBD2. CDR3 length: 16 amino acids. In germline, CDR1 is MDHEN, CDR2 SYDVKM. The V segment lost 4 bases and the J segment 5 bases; nucleotides outside the gene matches: 12.

This clonotype was recorded many times. The CDR3 sequence is CASSLDPGTHTEAFF. The CDR3 DNA sequence: TGTGCCAGCAGCTTAGACCCTGGGACCCACACTGAAGCTTTCTTT. This chain joins TRBV7-3 and TRBJ1-1; a weak D match, TRBD1 (5 bases). Germline V gene data show CDR1 as SGHTA and CDR2 as FQGTGA. Trimming removed 2 bases at V and 3 bases at J, with 13 bases between. The CDR3 totals 15 residues.

This chain joins TRBV28 and TRBJ1-6; 7 bases align to TRBD1. V lost 7 bases to trimming and J lost 9 bases; unmatched junction nucleotides: 15. The CDR3 contains 16 residues. Germline V gene sequence: CDR1 MDHEN, CDR2 SYDVKM. CDR3 nucleotides: TGTGCCAGCATCAGAGGAGGGACAGCCCCATTTTCACCCCTCCACTTT. Encoded protein: CASIRGGTAPFSPLHF.

This chain uses TRBV5-1 with TRBJ1-6; no reliable D call. V was trimmed by 0 bases and J by 7 bases, leaving 8 bases between them. Germline-derived CDR1 and CDR2 are SGHRS and YFSETQ. CDR3 size: 14 residues. Here the CDR3 DNA reads TGCGCCAGCAGCTTGGGGCAGGAGAATTCACCCCTCCACTTT. Residues: CASSLGQENSPLHF.

This clonotype was seen a single time. The chain links TRBV14 to TRBJ2-7, with 7 bases identical to TRBD2. CDR3 length: 14 amino acids. Per germline, CDR1 SGHDN and CDR2 FVKESK. V trimming: 4 bases; J trimming: 4 bases; junction bases outside the gene matches: 7. DNA of the CDR3: TGTGCCAGCAGCCCCCGGACTAGTTTTTACGAGCAGTACTTC. This codes for CASSPRTSFYEQYF.